The 14 T cell receptor beta chains reported below all come from one sample, sequenced in a study of cytomegalovirus exposure and HLA in healthy donors. The PCR contained 60 Vbeta and 13 Jbeta primers. Method: immunoSEQ multiplex PCR; TCRdb's copy keeps in-frame clones and lacks some. The sample shows some 99,000 clones, about two thirds of them seen only once. The sequenced sample consisted of PBMCs. These receptors came from a woman between 70 and 85 years old in good health and CMV-seropositive.

The chain couples TRBV19 to TRBJ2-3, with 7 bases aligning to TRBD2. The CDR3 contains 14 residues. V was clipped by 4 bases and J by 4 bases; unmatched bases: 5. Looked up from germline, CDR1 is LNHDA and CDR2 is SQIVND (reference sequence). This chain's CDR3 is CASSTGLEPDTQYF. In nucleotides, the CDR3 is TGTGCCAGTAGTACCGGACTAGAGCCAGATACGCAGTATTTT.

The table lists this clone with a few counts. The chain employs TRBV7-2 and TRBJ1-1, with 7 bases matching TRBD1. Germline V gene sequence: CDR1 SGHTA, CDR2 FQGNSA. The V and J ends lost 1 base and 4 bases, in that order; junction bases with no gene match: 12. The CDR3 is 17 residues long. Written as DNA, the CDR3 is TGTGCCAGCAGCTTAGGCGGGGCGCAGGGGGAGGTCACTGAAGCTTTCTTT. Translation: CASSLGGAQGEVTEAFF.

This clone was counted between two and nine times. V is TRBV18 and J is TRBJ1-1; D uncertain. This CDR3 has 13 amino acids. The V gene's germline CDR1 is KGHSH and CDR2 LQKENI. V was pared by 2 bases and J by 13 bases, with 17 bases between. CDR3 residues: CASSPDESQSGFF. CDR3 sequence (DNA): TGTGCCAGCTCACCAGACGAGTCCCAATCGGGTTTCTTT. Full variable domain (rest looked up from reference TRBV18 and TRBJ1-1): NAGVMQNPRHLVRRRGQEARLRCSPMKGHSHVYWYRQLPEEGLKFMVYLQKENIIDESGMPKERFSAEFPKEGPSILRIQQVVRGDSAAYFCASSPDESQSGFFGQGTRLTVV.

This clone was seen once. The chain links TRBV30 to TRBJ1-2; possible D gene TRBD1, 5 bases. The CDR3 contains 15 residues. Germline CDR1 is GTSNPN and CDR2 is SVGIG (reference sequence). Trimming took 0 bases from V and 4 from J, leaving 15 bases between them. CDR3 DNA sequence: TGTGCCTGGAGTGTACTGCCAGGGAGGGGCTATGGCTACACCTTC. This gives the protein CAWSVLPGRGYGYTF.

This rearrangement joins TRBV5-1 to TRBJ2-7, with TRBD1 as a possible D gene (5 bases). CDR1 SGHRS and CDR2 YFSETQ come from the germline V gene. Trimming shortened V by 4 bases and J by 3 bases, and 5 bases separated the two germline ends. CDR3 size: 11 residues. CDR3 in DNA: TGCGCCAGCAGCGGACACTACGAGCAGTACTTC. This sequence encodes CASSGHYEQYF.

The genes are TRBV7-2 and TRBJ2-1, with TRBD2 matching over 9 bases. J gave up 5 bases and V 3 bases, and 11 bases lay outside the gene matches. The CDR3 is 17 residues long. Per the germline V gene, CDR1 is SGHTA and CDR2 is FQGNSA. The CDR3 DNA reads as TGTGCCAGCAGCTTTGTTCCCATAGCGGGGGCCGACAATGAGCAGTTCTTC. Residues: CASSFVPIAGADNEQFF.

This sequence joins TRBV5-1 and TRBJ1-2, with 7 positions matching TRBD1. The germline gives CDR1 SGHRS, CDR2 YFSETQ. This CDR3 comprises 14 residues. V lost 3 bases and J lost 6; bases outside the gene matches: 8. CDR3 in amino acids: CASSSQGGPDGYTF. CDR3 DNA: TGCGCCAGCAGCTCTCAGGGGGGCCCGGATGGCTACACCTTC.

This chain joins TRBV6-6 and TRBJ1-2, with D possibly TRBD1 on 6 matching bases. V was cut by 6 bases and J by 6 bases, with 17 bases left in between. This CDR3 comprises 14 residues. The germline gives CDR1 MNHNY, CDR2 SVGAGI (reference sequence). The CDR3: CASSPVTGFNGYTF. CDR3 sequence (DNA): TGTGCCAGCAGCCCCGTTACAGGGTTCAATGGCTACACCTTC.

The V and J genes are TRBV5-1 and TRBJ2-3, with TRBD1 as a possible D gene (6 bases). Germline lookup yields CDR1 SGHRS and CDR2 YFSETQ. The CDR3 spans 18 residues. Trimming took 1 base from V and 3 from J, leaving 21 bases between them. In DNA form, the CDR3 reads TGCGCCAGCAGCTTGTGGGCCAGGGGCGCTGGCCGGACAGATACGCAGTATTTT. As protein: CASSLWARGAGRTDTQYF. The entire variable domain, with the rest obtained from reference TRBV5-1 and TRBJ2-3, is as follows: KAGVTQTPRYLIKTRGQQVTLSCSPISGHRSVSWYQQTPGQGLQFLFEYFSETQRNKGNFPGRFSGRQFSNSRSEMNVSTLELGDSALYLCASSLWARGAGRTDTQYFGPGTRLTVL.

The chain employs TRBV2 and TRBJ2-4, with D possibly being TRBD1 (5 bases). CDR3 length: 12 amino acids. The germline CDR1 and CDR2 sequences are SNHLY and FYNNEI. V was shortened by 7 bases and J by 5 bases, with 9 bases between the two germline ends. CDR3 DNA sequence: TGTGCCAGCACTGGACAAGAAAACATTCAGTACTTC. Translated: CASTGQENIQYF.

This clone was observed a handful of times. The CDR3 loop reads CASSQETGNEKLFF. The CDR3 DNA sequence: TGCGCCAGCAGCCAAGAGACAGGAAATGAAAAACTGTTTTTT. This chain uses TRBV4-3 with TRBJ1-4, with D maybe TRBD1 (6 bases). The CDR3 is 14 residues long. Germline CDR1 is LGHNA and CDR2 is YSLEER. V gave up 0 bases and J gave up 5 bases, with 7 bases separating them.

The genes are TRBV30 and TRBJ1-2; a possible D gene is TRBD1 (5 bases). Trimming stripped 4 bases from V and 3 bases from J, with 15 bases between. This CDR3 contains 14 residues. CDR1 GTSNPN and CDR2 SVGIG come from the germline V gene (reference sequence). In DNA form, the CDR3 reads TGTGCCTGGAAACCGGCCAGGGAAGACTATGGCTACACCTTC. It yields the protein CAWKPAREDYGYTF.

The CDR3 region has the DNA TGCGCCAGCAGCCTCGGAGCGTTTGAGACCCAGTACTTC. This codes for CASSLGAFETQYF. The chain recombines TRBV4-1 with TRBJ2-5, with D unclear. Germline CDR1 MGHRA, CDR2 YSYEKL. V was pared by 4 bases and J by 5 bases, with 11 bases between. The CDR3 contains 13 residues.

The chain has TRBV18 and TRBJ1-1, with 8 bases lining up with TRBD1. V shed 1 base, J shed 5 bases, and the junction held 6 bases outside the gene matches. The CDR3 runs to 15 residues. Germline CDR1 is KGHSH and CDR2 is LQKENI. The CDR3 bases are TGTGCCAGCTCACCACTGGGACAGGAGGGGACTGAAGCTTTCTTT. It codes for CASSPLGQEGTEAFF.